The T cell receptor beta chain under discussion was sequenced for a study of shared clonotypes between healthy human individuals. Study overall: Two female and three male donors aged 18 to 49 were enrolled.

TCRdb keeps only in-frame clones here, not all; method: immunoSEQ multiplex PCR. The table includes 450,000 to 500,000 clones, around four fifths detected once. Whole-study findings and limits: Clonotype sharing among donors, it was expected, would be affected by sequencing depth.

Only Caucasian adults living in Nashville, Tennessee made up the donor group. On this clone: Its specificity is not known.

Trimming removed 5 bases at V and 4 bases at J, with 18 bases between. The germline V gene encodes CDR1 SGHVS and CDR2 FNYEAQ. The CDR3 totals 15 residues. Sequenced input: PBMCs. J is TRBJ2-7 and V is TRBV7-6; maybe TRBD2 (6 bases). This sequence was found in a woman between 40 and 55 years old in good health. Some clones in this sample may be carry-over from other donors' samples. The CDR3 region is CASSRGSSAQYEQYF. CDR3 DNA sequence: TGTGCCAGCAGCCGGGGGTCTAGTGCTCAGTACGAGCAGTACTTC. Filled out from reference TRBV7-6 and TRBJ2-7, the complete variable domain reads GAGVSQSPRYKVTKRGQDVALRCDPISGHVSLYWYRQALGQGPEFLTYFNYEAQQDKSGLPNDRFSAERPEGSISTLTIQRTEQRDSAMYRCASSRGSSAQYEQYFGPGTRLTVT.